These T cell receptor beta chains were read from a single sample in a study of CD8+ T cells in alopecia areata. Profiled with immunoSEQ multiplex PCR; TCRdb holds only in-frame clones, not every one. Of under 150,000 clones listed, approximately 47% are singletons. Material: NKG2D-low CD8+ T cells sorted from blood. Receptors originate from a human donor with alopecia areata. Both conserved end residues are part of each CDR3. The order of the fields is V gene, clone size, D gene, J gene, CDR3 protein, CDR3 DNA. A D gene is named only where the DNA matches it firmly. Clone sizes are given selectively: once, few, many, or a class where the clone is expanded.

TRBV27,NA,NA,TRBJ2-2,CASSLIGRGELFF,TGTGCCAGCAGTTTGATCGGACGCGGGGAGCTGTTTTTT
TRBV28,NA,NA,TRBJ2-7,CASKGPGRREQYF,TGTGCCAGCAAAGGGCCGGGGCGTCGCGAGCAGTACTTC
TRBV5-1,NA,NA,TRBJ2-7,CASSLENGGEQYF,TGCGCCAGCAGCTTGGAGAATGGCGGCGAGCAGTACTTC
TRBV4-1,NA,NA,TRBJ1-2,CASSQGGHGYTF,TGCGCCAGCAGCCAAGGGGGACATGGCTACACCTTC
TRBV29-1,few,NA,TRBJ2-2,CSVEDTSVDTGELFF,TGCAGCGTTGAGGACACCTCAGTAGACACCGGGGAGCTGTTTTTT
TRBV6-5,NA,NA,TRBJ2-3,CASSLGPGPPGDTQYF,TGTGCCAGCAGTTTGGGTCCGGGACCACCTGGAGATACGCAGTATTTT
TRBV29-1,few,TRBD1,TRBJ2-1,CSAGTDYNEQFF,TGCAGCGCCGGGACAGATTACAATGAGCAGTTCTTC
TRBV5-4,NA,NA,TRBJ2-7,CASSLAGFYEQYF,TGTGCCAGCAGTCTTGCAGGGTTCTACGAGCAGTACTTC
TRBV14,NA,NA,TRBJ1-2,CASSQDSLGTPAF,TGTGCCAGCAGCCAAGATTCGTTAGGGACTCCCGCCTTC
TRBV30,NA,TRBD1,TRBJ1-2,CAWRGQAKNYGYTF,TGTGCCTGGAGGGGACAGGCTAAGAACTATGGCTACACCTTC
TRBV4-3,NA,NA,TRBJ2-7,CASSQSTRGEQYF,TGCGCCAGCAGCCAGTCGACACGGGGGGAGCAGTACTTC
TRBV29-1,few,NA,TRBJ1-1,CSVDVGAFEAFF,TGCAGCGTTGATGTCGGGGCATTTGAAGCTTTCTTT
TRBV27,NA,NA,TRBJ2-3,CASSSGTYTDTQYF,TGTGCCAGCAGCTCGGGAACCTACACAGATACGCAGTATTTT
TRBV30,NA,NA,TRBJ1-1,CAWSPRRATNTEAFF,TGTGCCTGGAGCCCCCGCAGGGCCACGAACACTGAAGCTTTCTTT
TRBV28,NA,NA,TRBJ2-7,CASSLRWVSYEQYF,TGTGCCAGCAGTTTACGTTGGGTATCCTACGAGCAGTACTTC
TRBV27,NA,NA,TRBJ2-4,CASSLRGYGIQYF,TGTGCCAGCAGTTTAAGGGGTTACGGCATTCAGTACTTC
TRBV7-9,NA,TRBD1,TRBJ2-7,CASSLRDRGGNEQYF,TGTGCCAGCAGCTTAAGGGACAGGGGCGGCAACGAGCAGTACTTC
TRBV13,NA,NA,TRBJ2-7,CASSSAYEQYF,TGTGCCAGCAGCTCGGCCTACGAGCAGTACTTC
TRBV28,NA,NA,TRBJ2-7,CASSFRLKSYEQYF,TGTGCCAGCAGTTTCCGACTGAAGTCCTACGAGCAGTACTTC
TRBV9,NA,NA,TRBJ2-1,CASSPPRRGEQFF,TGTGCCAGCAGCCCTCCCCGAAGAGGTGAGCAGTTCTTC
TRBV2,NA,TRBD2,TRBJ2-5,CASRSGLAGIEGQYF,TGTGCCAGCAGATCGGGACTAGCGGGGATTGAGGGCCAGTACTTC
TRBV4-3,NA,TRBD2,TRBJ2-7,CASSQVTSGAYEQYF,TGCGCCAGCAGCCAAGTGACTAGCGGGGCCTACGAGCAGTACTTC
TRBV4-1,NA,NA,TRBJ1-2,CASSPGQGINYGYTF,TGCGCCAGCAGCCCAGGGCAGGGGATTAACTATGGCTACACCTTC
TRBV7-8,NA,NA,TRBJ1-4,CASSSGGKLFF,TGTGCCAGCAGCTCGGGTGGGAAACTGTTTTTT
TRBV7-9,NA,TRBD2,TRBJ2-7,CASSSAGPYEQYF,TGTGCCAGCAGCTCAGCGGGACCCTACGAGCAGTACTTC
TRBV9,NA,NA,TRBJ2-1,CASSEITGAYNEQFF,TGTGCCAGCAGCGAGATTACGGGGGCCTACAATGAGCAGTTCTTC
TRBV28,NA,NA,TRBJ1-2,CASSKAGTANYGYTF,TGTGCCAGCAGCAAGGCCGGGACCGCTAACTATGGCTACACCTTC
TRBV10-3,NA,NA,TRBJ2-7,CATESDTSYEQYF,TGTGCCACCGAATCGGACACCTCCTACGAGCAGTACTTC
TRBV30,NA,NA,TRBJ2-3,CAWSRLGRTDTQYF,TGTGCCTGGAGCCGCCTTGGGAGGACAGATACGCAGTATTTT
TRBV19,few,NA,TRBJ1-1,CASSIVGDGTEAFF,TGTGCCAGTAGTATTGTAGGTGACGGCACTGAAGCTTTCTTT
TRBV7-9,NA,NA,TRBJ2-2,CASSPSANTGELFF,TGTGCCAGCAGCCCCTCGGCTAACACCGGGGAGCTGTTTTTT
TRBV14,NA,NA,TRBJ2-6,CASSYSSSGANVLTF,TGTGCCAGCAGTTACAGCAGCTCTGGGGCCAACGTCCTGACTTTC
TRBV15,NA,NA,TRBJ2-5,CATRPGYQETQYF,TGTGCCACCCGCCCGGGCTACCAAGAGACCCAGTACTTC
TRBV6-5,NA,NA,TRBJ2-4,CASMRRETDIQYF,TGTGCCAGCATGCGTCGGGAGACCGACATTCAGTACTTC
TRBV30,NA,TRBD2,TRBJ2-5,CAWSPGGGGETQYF,TGTGCCTGGAGTCCTGGGGGGGGAGGAGAGACCCAGTACTTC
TRBV6-6,NA,NA,TRBJ2-7,CASEKGTHYEQYF,TGTGCCAGCGAGAAAGGGACCCACTACGAGCAGTACTTC
TRBV15,NA,NA,TRBJ2-5,CATSIWQKETQYF,TGTGCCACCAGCATTTGGCAGAAAGAGACCCAGTACTTC
TRBV11-2,few,NA,TRBJ2-1,CASSDPGRQFF,TGTGCCAGCAGCGATCCGGGACGGCAGTTCTTC
TRBV29-1,few,NA,TRBJ2-1,CSVVRGSSYNEQFF,TGCAGCGTTGTTCGGGGAAGCTCCTACAATGAGCAGTTCTTC
TRBV5-6,NA,NA,TRBJ2-7,CASSHEQSTDPYEQYF,TGTGCCAGCAGCCACGAACAGTCAACGGACCCCTACGAGCAGTACTTC
TRBV5-6,NA,TRBD2,TRBJ2-5,CASSYPSGRGGETQYF,TGTGCCAGCAGCTATCCTAGCGGGAGAGGTGGGGAGACCCAGTACTTC
TRBV5-1,NA,NA,TRBJ2-7,CASSFGRTYEQYF,TGCGCCAGCAGCTTCGGCAGAACCTACGAGCAGTACTTC
TRBV29-1,NA,NA,TRBJ2-3,CSALPGFRTDTQYF,TGCAGCGCCCTCCCAGGGTTTAGGACAGATACGCAGTATTTT
TRBV29-1,few,NA,TRBJ1-2,CSVEGGTLYGYTF,TGCAGCGTTGAAGGCGGGACGCTCTATGGCTACACCTTC
TRBV5-1,NA,NA,TRBJ2-2,CASSPNTGELFF,TGCGCCAGCAGCCCGAACACCGGGGAGCTGTTTTTT
TRBV28,few,TRBD1,TRBJ2-3,CASSSRDRGPDTQYF,TGTGCCAGCAGTTCCCGGGACAGGGGGCCAGATACGCAGTATTTT
TRBV4-1,NA,TRBD2,TRBJ2-1,CASSQEPAGPEQFF,TGCGCCAGCAGCCAAGAGCCAGCGGGGCCTGAGCAGTTCTTC